This T cell receptor beta chain is drawn from a study of blood T cell repertoires in COVID-19. Looking at the study overall: Italy, Spain and the United States were the sources of the convalescent and acute COVID-19 samples. PBMCs, B-cell-depleted T cells, or T cells provided the cDNA or gDNA that made up the material.

Germline trimming cut 5 bases from V and 7 bases from J; bases unmatched to any gene: 11. Looked up from germline, CDR1 is SGHVS and CDR2 is FNYEAQ. This CDR3 is built from 17 residues. Original handling: Researchers report that nucleated cell counts were estimated from reference gene primer amplification. Data came from immunoSEQ multiplex PCR; TCRdb stores just in-frame clones and leaves some out. The D gene and trimming were derived from the DNA, and the V and J assignments and clone size from that table. The repertoire includes 120,000 or so clones, around 85% of them detected once, and 16% sits in the top ten.

This clonotype was obtained from a woman aged 50 to 60 with acute or convalescent COVID-19. This chain links TRBV7-6 with TRBJ1-6; 10 nucleotides align to TRBD1. The specimen was peripheral blood. CDR3 amino acids: CASSPTGTGAPNSPLHF. In nucleotides, the CDR3 is TGTGCCAGCAGCCCCACCGGGACAGGGGCGCCGAATTCACCCCTCCACTTT.